Given below is one TCR beta chain in context. Its antigen is as yet unknown. These data come from a study of cytomegalovirus exposure and HLA in healthy donors. On the study more broadly: Early released data had around 79 million unique TCRs, all coming from HLA-typed donors.

Germline lookup yields CDR1 ENHRY and CDR2 SYGVKD. The CDR3 loop spans 17 amino acids. V lost 2 bases, J lost 0 bases, and 5 bases stayed unmatched. 13 Jbeta primers and 60 Vbeta primers were used for the PCR. Assay: immunoSEQ multiplex PCR; the TCRdb copy retains only in-frame clones and omits some. The data show around 110,000 clones, under 70% seen once. Donors likely had unrecorded immune exposures despite being nominally healthy when sampled. Findings and caveats of the study: Across HLA loci, a later analysis found differing TCR association rates, with DRB1 most and HLA-C fewest.

The chain joins TRBV10-3 to TRBJ2-7; 12 bases agree with TRBD2. The source of this sequence is a man between 25 and 39 years old in good health and CMV-seropositive. The sequencing sample was made of PBMCs. Written as DNA, the CDR3 is TGTGCCATCAGTGAGGAGGAACTAGCGGGGGGCTCCTACGAGCAGTACTTC. Encoded protein: CAISEEELAGGSYEQYF.